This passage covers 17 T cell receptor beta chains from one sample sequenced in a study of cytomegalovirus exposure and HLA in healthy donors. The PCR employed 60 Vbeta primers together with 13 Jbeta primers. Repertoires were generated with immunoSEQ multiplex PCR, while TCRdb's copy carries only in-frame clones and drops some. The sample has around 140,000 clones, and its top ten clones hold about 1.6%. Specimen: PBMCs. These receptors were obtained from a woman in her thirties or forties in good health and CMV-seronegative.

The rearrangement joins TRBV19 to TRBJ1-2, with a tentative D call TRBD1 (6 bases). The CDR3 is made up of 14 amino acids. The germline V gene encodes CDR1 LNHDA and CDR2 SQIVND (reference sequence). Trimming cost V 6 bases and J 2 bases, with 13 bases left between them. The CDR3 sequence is CASRGGGANYGYTF. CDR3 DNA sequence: TGTGCCAGTAGAGGGGGGGGCGCAAACTATGGCTACACCTTC. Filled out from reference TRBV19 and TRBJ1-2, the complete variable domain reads DGGITQSPKYLFRKEGQNVTLSCEQNLNHDAMYWYRQDPGQGLRLIYYSQIVNDFQKGDIAEGYSVSREKKESFPLTVTSAQKNPTAFYLCASRGGGANYGYTFGSGTRLTVV.

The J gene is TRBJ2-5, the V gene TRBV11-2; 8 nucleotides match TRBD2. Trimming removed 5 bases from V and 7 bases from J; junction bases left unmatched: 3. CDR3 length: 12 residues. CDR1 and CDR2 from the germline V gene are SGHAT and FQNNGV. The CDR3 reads CASSPGGRTQYF. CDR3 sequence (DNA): TGTGCCAGCAGCCCGGGGGGGCGGACCCAGTACTTC.

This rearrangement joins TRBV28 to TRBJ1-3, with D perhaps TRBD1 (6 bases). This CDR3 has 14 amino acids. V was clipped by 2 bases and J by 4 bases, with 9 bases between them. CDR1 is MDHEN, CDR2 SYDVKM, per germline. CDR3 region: CASSLGGGGNTIYF. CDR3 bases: TGTGCCAGCAGTTTAGGGGGGGGCGGAAACACCATATATTTT.

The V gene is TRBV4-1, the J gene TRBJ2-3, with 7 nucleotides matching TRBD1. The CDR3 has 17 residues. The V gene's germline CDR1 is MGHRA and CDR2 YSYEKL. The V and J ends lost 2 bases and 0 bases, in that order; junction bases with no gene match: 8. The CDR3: CASSQLTGTPSTDTQYF. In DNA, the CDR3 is TGCGCCAGCAGCCAACTGACAGGGACCCCTAGCACAGATACGCAGTATTTT.

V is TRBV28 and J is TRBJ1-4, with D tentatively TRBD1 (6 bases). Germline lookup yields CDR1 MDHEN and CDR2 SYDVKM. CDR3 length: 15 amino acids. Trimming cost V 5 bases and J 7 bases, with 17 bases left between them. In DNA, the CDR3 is TGTGCCAGCAGTACCCCAGGGGTAGGGCGTGAAAAACTGTTTTTT. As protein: CASSTPGVGREKLFF.

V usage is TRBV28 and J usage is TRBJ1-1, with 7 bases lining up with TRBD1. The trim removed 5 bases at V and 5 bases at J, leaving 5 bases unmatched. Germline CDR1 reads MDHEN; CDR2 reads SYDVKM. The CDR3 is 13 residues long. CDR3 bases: TGTGCCAGCAGTCCGCCAGGGGGGACTGAAGCTTTCTTT. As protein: CASSPPGGTEAFF. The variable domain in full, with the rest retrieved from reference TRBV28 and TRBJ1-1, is DVKVTQSSRYLVKRTGEKVFLECVQDMDHENMFWYRQDPGLGLRLIYFSYDVKMKEKGDIPEGYSVSREKKERFSLILESASTNQTSMYLCASSPPGGTEAFFGQGTRLTVV.

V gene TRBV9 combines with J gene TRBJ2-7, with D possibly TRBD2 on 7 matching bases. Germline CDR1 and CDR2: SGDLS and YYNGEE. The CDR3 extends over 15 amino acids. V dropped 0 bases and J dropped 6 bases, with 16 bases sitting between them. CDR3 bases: TGTGCCAGCAGCGTAGAGGCGGCGGGGGCCTCCGAGCAGTACTTC. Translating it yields CASSVEAAGASEQYF.

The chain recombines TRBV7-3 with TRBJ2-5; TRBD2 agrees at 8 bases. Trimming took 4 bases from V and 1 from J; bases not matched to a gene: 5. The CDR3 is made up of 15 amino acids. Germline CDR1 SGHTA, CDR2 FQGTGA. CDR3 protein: CASSSSSGRQETQYF. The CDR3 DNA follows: TGTGCCAGCAGCTCCTCTAGCGGGCGCCAAGAGACCCAGTACTTC. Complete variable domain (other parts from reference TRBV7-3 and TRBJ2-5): GAGVSQTPSNKVTEKGKYVELRCDPISGHTALYWYRQSLGQGPEFLIYFQGTGAADDSGLPNDRFFAVRPEGSVSTLKIQRTERGDSAVYLCASSSSSGRQETQYFGPGTRLLVL.

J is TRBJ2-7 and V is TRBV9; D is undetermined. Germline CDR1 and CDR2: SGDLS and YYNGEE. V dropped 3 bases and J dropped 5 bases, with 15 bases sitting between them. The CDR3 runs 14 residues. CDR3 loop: CASSALRVRNEQYF. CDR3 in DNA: TGTGCCAGCAGCGCATTACGGGTTAGAAACGAGCAGTACTTC.

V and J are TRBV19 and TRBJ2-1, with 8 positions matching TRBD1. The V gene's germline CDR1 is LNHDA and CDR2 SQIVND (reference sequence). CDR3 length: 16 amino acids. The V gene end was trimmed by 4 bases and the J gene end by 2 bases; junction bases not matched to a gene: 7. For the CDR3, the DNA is TGTGCCAGTAGTACATCCGGGACAGGAGCCTACAATGAGCAGTTCTTC. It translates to CASSTSGTGAYNEQFF. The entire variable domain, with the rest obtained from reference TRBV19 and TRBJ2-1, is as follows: DGGITQSPKYLFRKEGQNVTLSCEQNLNHDAMYWYRQDPGQGLRLIYYSQIVNDFQKGDIAEGYSVSREKKESFPLTVTSAQKNPTAFYLCASSTSGTGAYNEQFFGPGTRLTVL.

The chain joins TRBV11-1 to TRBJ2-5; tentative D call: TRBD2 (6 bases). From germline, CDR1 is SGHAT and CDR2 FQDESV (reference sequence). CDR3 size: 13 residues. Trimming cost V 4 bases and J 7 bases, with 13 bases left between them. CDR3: CASSSREAGTQYF. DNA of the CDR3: TGTGCCAGCAGCTCCCGCGAAGCGGGGACCCAGTACTTC.

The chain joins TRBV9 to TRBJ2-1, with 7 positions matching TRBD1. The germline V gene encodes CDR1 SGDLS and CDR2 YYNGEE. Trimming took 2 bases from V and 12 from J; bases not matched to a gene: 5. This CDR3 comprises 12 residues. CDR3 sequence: CASSVDRARQFF. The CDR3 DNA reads TGTGCCAGCAGCGTTGACAGGGCAAGGCAGTTCTTC.

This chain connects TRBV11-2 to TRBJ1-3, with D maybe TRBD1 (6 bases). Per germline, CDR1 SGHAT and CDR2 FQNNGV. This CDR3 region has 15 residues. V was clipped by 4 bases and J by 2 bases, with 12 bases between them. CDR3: CASSSPQGAGNTIYF. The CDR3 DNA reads TGTGCCAGCAGCTCGCCACAGGGAGCTGGAAACACCATATATTTT.

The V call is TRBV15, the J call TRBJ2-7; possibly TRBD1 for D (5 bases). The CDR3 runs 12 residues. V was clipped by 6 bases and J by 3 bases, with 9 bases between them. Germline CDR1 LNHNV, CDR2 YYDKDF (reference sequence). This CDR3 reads CATSRGFYEQYF. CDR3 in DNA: TGTGCCACCAGTAGGGGCTTCTACGAGCAGTACTTC.

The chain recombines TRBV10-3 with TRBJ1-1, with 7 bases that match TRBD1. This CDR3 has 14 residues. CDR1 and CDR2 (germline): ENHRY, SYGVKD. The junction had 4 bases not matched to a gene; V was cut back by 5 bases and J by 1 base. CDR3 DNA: TGTGCCATCAGTTCTTACAGGGGGAACACTGAAGCTTTCTTT. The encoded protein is CAISSYRGNTEAFF.

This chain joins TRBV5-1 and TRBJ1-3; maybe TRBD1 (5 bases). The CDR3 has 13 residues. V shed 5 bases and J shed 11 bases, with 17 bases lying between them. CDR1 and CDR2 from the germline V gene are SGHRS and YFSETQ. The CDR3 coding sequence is TGCGCCAGCAGACTCGAGGACCGGGGGGCCATATATTTT. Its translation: CASRLEDRGAIYF.

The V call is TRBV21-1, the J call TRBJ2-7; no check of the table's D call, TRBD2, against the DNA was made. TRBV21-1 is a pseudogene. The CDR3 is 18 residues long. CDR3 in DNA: TGTGCCAGCAGCAAAGCTGGGACTAGCGGGGGGGGAAGCTACGAGCAGTACTTC. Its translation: CASSKAGTSGGGSYEQYF.